This T cell receptor beta chain was obtained from a study of long-term antiretroviral therapy in people with HIV. Germline assignment: CDR1 LGHNA and CDR2 YSLEER. Trimming took 0 bases from V and 4 from J, leaving 7 bases between them. This CDR3 is built from 13 residues. Survey-level immunoSEQ v3.0 assays were run. Produced via immunoSEQ multiplex PCR; TCRdb's table is partial and in-frame only. The sample contains around 15,000 clones, 70% to 90% of which appear only once. Sampling of each donor yielded at least one pre-ART PBMC sample and at least two post-ART PBMC samples. Every single participant having HIV got treatment inside the United States. DNA was extracted from around 1-9.1 million thawed cryopreserved PBMC. Remarks on this clone: As yet, its antigen is unknown.

Study-level results: ART was followed by higher diversity that remained below transplant donor controls.

The material sequenced was unsorted PBMCs, taken 0.5 years after starting antiretroviral therapy. This clonotype was obtained from a woman between 35 and 50 years old with HIV. This chain joins TRBV4-3 and TRBJ2-7; D gene ambiguous. This CDR3 reads CASSQDTPYEQYF. The CDR3 DNA reads TGCGCCAGCAGCCAAGACACCCCGTACGAGCAGTACTTC.